This T cell receptor (beta chain) was documented in a study of follicular helper T cells after annual influenza vaccination. As for the study in general: Across the 2013-2014, 2014-2015 and 2015-2016 vaccination seasons, some subjects were resampled.

Noted time point: 2013-2014 season, 7 days after vaccination. Sorted blood CD4 subsets were sequenced before and after adults received seasonal inactivated influenza vaccine. This clone has just a few counts. Its antigen is not known. This CDR3 is 13 amino acids long. CDR1 and CDR2 from the germline V gene are SGDLS and YYNGEE. The germline V and J ends were trimmed by 1 base and 3 bases, with 8 bases remaining between them. Sequenced by immunoSEQ multiplex PCR; TCRdb stores in-frame clones only, minus some. The data show about 10,000 clones, roughly four fifths seen once. The study, taken as a whole, reports: Recurrent ICOS+CD38+ cTfh clonotypes included tetramer and AIM influenza-specific ones. Most later recoveries of Day 7 ICOS+CD38+ clones were ICOS-CD38- cTfh.

The chain recombines TRBV9 with TRBJ2-7; the D gene is possibly TRBD1 (5 bases). The TCR comes from an adult who received the influenza vaccine. The sequences come from CXCR5- memory CD4+ T cells sorted from blood, collected 7 days after influenza vaccination. Here the CDR3 DNA reads TGTGCCAGCAGCGTAACAGGAGACTACGAGCAGTACTTC. It is translated as CASSVTGDYEQYF.